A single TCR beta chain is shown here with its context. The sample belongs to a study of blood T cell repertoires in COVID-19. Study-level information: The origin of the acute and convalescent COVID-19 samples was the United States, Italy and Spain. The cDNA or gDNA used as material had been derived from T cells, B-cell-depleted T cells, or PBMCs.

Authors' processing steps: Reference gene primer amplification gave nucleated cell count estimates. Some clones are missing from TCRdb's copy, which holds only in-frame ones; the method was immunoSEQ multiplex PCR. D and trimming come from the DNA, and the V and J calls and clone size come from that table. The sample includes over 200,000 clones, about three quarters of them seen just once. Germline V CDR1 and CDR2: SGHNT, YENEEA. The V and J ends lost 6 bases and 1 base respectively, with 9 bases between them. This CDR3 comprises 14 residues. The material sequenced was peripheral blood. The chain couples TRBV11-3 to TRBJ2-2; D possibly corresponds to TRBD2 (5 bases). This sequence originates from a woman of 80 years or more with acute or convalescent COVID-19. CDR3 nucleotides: TGTGCCAGCAGTCCCAGCGGGAACACCGGGGAGCTGTTTTTT. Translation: CASSPSGNTGELFF.